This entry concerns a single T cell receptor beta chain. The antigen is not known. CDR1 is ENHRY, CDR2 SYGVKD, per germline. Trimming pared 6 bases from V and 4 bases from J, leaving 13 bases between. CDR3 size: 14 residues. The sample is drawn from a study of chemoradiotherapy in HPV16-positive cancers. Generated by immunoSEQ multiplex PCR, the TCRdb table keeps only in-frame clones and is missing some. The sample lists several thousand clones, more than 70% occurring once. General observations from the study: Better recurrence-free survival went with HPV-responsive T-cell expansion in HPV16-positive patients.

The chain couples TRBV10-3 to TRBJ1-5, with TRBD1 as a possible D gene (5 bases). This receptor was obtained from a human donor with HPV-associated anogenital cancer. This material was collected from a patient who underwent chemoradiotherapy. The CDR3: CAIRADGGNQPQHF. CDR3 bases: TGTGCCATCAGGGCCGACGGGGGGAATCAGCCCCAGCATTTT.